This T cell receptor (beta chain) was observed in a study of molecular identifiers for immune sequencing clone quantification. Listed TCR primers and previously described methods were used for bulk TCR libraries. Each CDR3 protein is one row after TCRdb ran MiXCR on the PCR reads. The sample yields tens of thousands of distinct CDR3 sequences, about 19% seen once. In the case of this clonotype: A much larger clone lies one base from this, so it may be a read error.

This CDR3 comprises 14 residues. V dropped 3 bases and J dropped 3 bases, with 14 bases sitting between them. Germline assignment: CDR1 DFQATT and CDR2 SNEGSKA (reference sequence). The sequence derives from a human donor in good health. Some libraries in this study had Jurkat cell RNA spiked in. The chain combines TRBV20-1 with TRBJ1-1, with D uncertain. The source material was naive CD8+ T cells from blood, with Jurkat cell RNA spiked in. This sample's subset: FACS-sorted CD8+CD4-CCR7+CD45RA+ naive T cells. CDR3 nucleotides: TGCAGTGCTAGGAGAGCAAGTGGCGACACTGAAGCTTTCTTT. It yields the protein CSARRASGDTEAFF.